The 26 T cell receptor beta chains below were found in one sample sequenced in a study of blood T cell repertoires in COVID-19. Using immunoSEQ multiplex PCR, the repertoire was profiled, and TCRdb retains in-frame clones only, with some absent. Here the sample spans about 280,000 clones, approximately 86% being singletons. Source material: peripheral blood. These receptors originate from a woman aged 50 to 65 who had recovered from COVID-19.

This chain joins TRBV24-1 and TRBJ1-4; 9 nucleotides align to TRBD1. The CDR3 length is 16 residues. Germline CDR1 KGHDR, CDR2 SFDVKD. V lost 3 bases and J lost 2; bases outside the gene matches: 3. As DNA, the CDR3 is TGTGCCACCAGTGATGCCGGACAGGGGACTAATGAAAAACTGTTTTTT. This encodes CATSDAGQGTNEKLFF.

The rearrangement joins TRBV28 to TRBJ2-7; TRBD1 matches at 10 bases. The CDR3 contains 16 residues. V was clipped by 3 bases and J by 1 base; unmatched bases: 6. CDR1 and CDR2 from the germline V gene are MDHEN and SYDVKM. The CDR3 loop is CASSFSTGGVSYEQYF. CDR3 in DNA: TGTGCCAGCAGTTTTTCGACAGGGGGCGTTTCCTACGAGCAGTACTTC. The whole variable domain, filled in from reference TRBV28 and TRBJ2-7, reads DVKVTQSSRYLVKRTGEKVFLECVQDMDHENMFWYRQDPGLGLRLIYFSYDVKMKEKGDIPEGYSVSREKKERFSLILESASTNQTSMYLCASSFSTGGVSYEQYFGPGTRLTVT.

The rearrangement uses TRBV5-1 and TRBJ2-7; 11 nucleotides align to TRBD2. With V trimmed by 0 bases and J by 5 bases, 4 bases remained unmatched. The CDR3 is 15 amino acids. Germline V gives CDR1 SGHRS, CDR2 YFSETQ. The CDR3: CASSLDRLAGNEQYF. CDR3 DNA sequence: TGCGCCAGCAGCTTGGATAGACTAGCGGGGAACGAGCAGTACTTC.

The V and J genes are TRBV19 and TRBJ2-7; D perhaps matches TRBD1 (5 bases). In germline, CDR1 is LNHDA, CDR2 SQIVND (reference sequence). The ends were cut back, 0 bases at V and 2 bases at J, with 11 bases in the middle. The CDR3 has 15 amino acids. Here the CDR3 DNA reads TGTGCCAGTAGTATAGACCGGACAACCGCCTACGAGCAGTACTTC. It translates to CASSIDRTTAYEQYF.

The V gene is TRBV6-2 or TRBV6-3, the J gene TRBJ1-2; no firm D call. V was clipped by 2 bases and J by 3 bases, with 10 bases between them. Germline values: CDR1 MNHEY, CDR2 SVGEGT. This CDR3 contains 14 residues. CDR3 in amino acids: CASSYDPVYYGYTF. Written as DNA, the CDR3 is TGTGCCAGCAGTTACGATCCAGTTTACTATGGCTACACCTTC.

The rearrangement joins TRBV6-5 to TRBJ2-7, with 7 positions matching TRBD1. With 4 bases clipped from V and 2 bases from J, the junction kept 5 bases outside the gene matches. CDR1 and CDR2 (germline): MNHEY, SVGAGI. This CDR3 has 14 residues. The CDR3 spells CASSSSGTAYEQYF. As DNA, the CDR3 is TGTGCCAGCAGTTCGTCCGGGACAGCCTACGAGCAGTACTTC.

V gene TRBV30 combines with J gene TRBJ1-2; TRBD1 is a possible D gene (5 bases). The CDR3 runs 11 residues. CDR1 is GTSNPN and CDR2 is SVGIG in the germline V gene (reference sequence). Deletions cut 3 bases from V and 8 bases from J, with 10 bases between. CDR3 sequence: CAWRGRGGYTF. CDR3 DNA sequence: TGTGCCTGGAGGGGCCGGGGGGGCTACACCTTC.

The chain combines TRBV6-5 with TRBJ1-2; possibly TRBD1 for D (6 bases). CDR3 size: 16 residues. Germline-derived CDR1 and CDR2 are MNHEY and SVGAGI. Between the trimmed V and J ends, which lost 0 bases and 6 bases, there was a span of 17 bases. The CDR3, as DNA: TGTGCCAGCAGTTACTCCAAACCGGGACAAGGACATGGCTACACCTTC. This translates into CASSYSKPGQGHGYTF.

The chain carries TRBV30 and TRBJ1-5; 8 bases align to TRBD1. The CDR3 loop spans 13 amino acids. V lost 8 bases and J lost 5; bases outside the gene matches: 8. Germline-derived CDR1 and CDR2 are GTSNPN and SVGIG (reference sequence). The CDR3 sequence is CALTRGRDQPQHF. The CDR3 DNA follows: TGTGCCCTGACCAGGGGGCGTGATCAGCCCCAGCATTTT.

The chain has TRBV4-1 and TRBJ1-2; a weak D match, TRBD1 (5 bases). The CDR3 covers 15 residues. Germline CDR1 is MGHRA and CDR2 is YSYEKL. The V end lost 1 base, the J end lost 8 bases, and 17 bases lay between the germline ends. The CDR3 loop reads CASSQAAAGGWGYTF. The CDR3 nucleotides are TGCGCCAGCAGCCAAGCGGCAGCGGGGGGATGGGGCTACACCTTC.

In the case of this clone: One junction end does not reproduce the germline sequence, and a read error may be involved. This chain connects TRBV6-2 or TRBV6-3 to TRBJ2-3; 11 nucleotides line up with TRBD2. The CDR3 covers 19 residues. Per the germline V gene, CDR1 is MNHEY and CDR2 is SVGEGT. CDR3 DNA sequence: TGTGCCAGCAGTGACTCGTGGGGACTAGCGGAGCCTAGCACAGATACGCAGTATTTT. Its protein is CASSDSWGLAEPSTDTQYF.

The rearrangement uses TRBV10-3 and TRBJ2-7; D remains unclear. The CDR3 runs 14 residues. Germline CDR1 is ENHRY and CDR2 is SYGVKD. Trimming stripped 0 bases from V and 3 bases from J, with 9 bases between. Here the CDR3 reads CAISESQVGYEQYF. CDR3 nucleotides: TGTGCCATCAGTGAGTCCCAGGTAGGCTACGAGCAGTACTTC.

The chain has TRBV6-6 and TRBJ2-7; 7 bases are shared with TRBD1. With 5 bases clipped from V and 6 bases from J, the junction kept 4 bases outside the gene matches. The CDR3 has 12 residues. Germline loops: CDR1 MNHNY, CDR2 SVGAGI (reference sequence). The CDR3 bases are TGTGCCAGCAGTCAACAGGGGCTCGAGCAGTACTTC. As protein: CASSQQGLEQYF.

The chain is built from TRBV11-2 and TRBJ2-1; 12 bases agree with TRBD2. The germline gives CDR1 SGHAT, CDR2 FQNNGV. This CDR3 is 16 amino acids long. V lost 8 bases and J lost 0; bases outside the gene matches: 5. The CDR3 protein is CASRTSGTVSYNEQFF. CDR3 sequence (DNA): TGTGCCAGCCGGACTAGCGGGACGGTCTCCTACAATGAGCAGTTCTTC.

This clone was counted a few times. The chain joins TRBV3-1 (or the pseudogene TRBV3-2) to TRBJ1-2, with D perhaps matching TRBD1 (6 bases). Germline values: CDR1 LGHDT, CDR2 YNNKEL (reference sequence). The CDR3 length is 12 residues. The V gene lost 11 bases and the J gene lost 2 bases, with 12 bases spanning the gap. Here the CDR3 DNA reads TGTGCCGCCGGGGGGCCGAACTATGGCTACACCTTC. It specifies CAAGGPNYGYTF.

The chain has TRBV7-3 and TRBJ2-7; D perhaps matches TRBD2 (6 bases). The length of the CDR3 is 14 residues. Germline loops: CDR1 SGHTA, CDR2 FQGTGA. Trimming pared 8 bases from V and 1 base from J, leaving 15 bases between. This CDR3 reads CASAVGLGSYEQYF. DNA of the CDR3: TGTGCCAGCGCCGTGGGACTGGGGTCCTACGAGCAGTACTTC.

The chain joins TRBV5-1 to TRBJ1-1; 7 bases map to TRBD1. Germline lookup yields CDR1 SGHRS and CDR2 YFSETQ. The CDR3 has 14 residues. The V gene end was trimmed by 9 bases and the J gene end by 1 base; junction bases not matched to a gene: 9. As DNA, the CDR3 is TGCGCCACCGAGGAAGAGGGGGCGAACACTGAAGCTTTCTTT. Protein sequence: CATEEEGANTEAFF.

CDR3 bases: TGTGCCATCAGCCGGACAGGGGGCGCGGGAACTGAAGCTTTCTTT. Amino acids: CAISRTGGAGTEAFF. The chain links TRBV10-3 to TRBJ1-1; 11 bases are shared with TRBD1. Per germline, CDR1 ENHRY and CDR2 SYGVKD. The CDR3 is made up of 15 amino acids. V trimming: 6 bases; J trimming: 5 bases; junction bases outside the gene matches: 8.

The rearrangement joins TRBV19 to TRBJ1-6; D is possibly TRBD1 (6 bases). V was cut by 3 bases and J by 9 bases, with 12 bases left in between. The length of the CDR3 is 14 residues. CDR1 LNHDA and CDR2 SQIVND come from the germline V gene (reference sequence). The CDR3 protein is CASSIGRGISPLHF. In DNA, the CDR3 is TGTGCCAGTAGTATCGGAAGGGGGATTTCACCCCTCCACTTT.

The chain recombines TRBV5-6 with TRBJ2-5, with TRBD2 matching 9 bases. Germline trimming cut 4 bases from V and 5 bases from J; bases unmatched to any gene: 15. The CDR3 extends over 17 amino acids. The germline CDR1 and CDR2 sequences are SGHDT and YYEEEE. The CDR3 DNA is TGTGCCAGCAGCGCTCCTCCCGGCGGGAGGGCCTGGGAGACCCAGTACTTC. Translated, it gives CASSAPPGGRAWETQYF.

The V call is TRBV28, the J call TRBJ1-1, with a weak D call TRBD1 (6 bases). CDR3 length equals 14 residues. Per germline, CDR1 MDHEN and CDR2 SYDVKM. V shed 5 bases and J shed 7 bases, with 17 bases lying between them. DNA of the CDR3: TGTGCCAGCAGTGGGGCGGGGGCCCTGTTTGAAGCTTTCTTT. It yields the protein CASSGAGALFEAFF.

This clone was picked up many times. The V gene is TRBV30, the J gene TRBJ1-4; D call uncertain. This CDR3 is built from 11 residues. V lost 5 bases to trimming and J lost 8 bases, with 9 bases between them. Germline V gene sequence: CDR1 GTSNPN, CDR2 SVGIG (reference sequence). CDR3: CAWSIREKLFF. The CDR3 DNA follows: TGTGCCTGGTCAATTCGGGAAAAACTGTTTTTT. Filled out from reference TRBV30 and TRBJ1-4, the complete variable domain reads SQTIHQWPATLVQPVGSPLSLECTVEGTSNPNLYWYRQAAGRGLQLLFYSVGIGQISSEVPQNLSASRPQDRQFILSSKKLLLSDSGFYLCAWSIREKLFFGSGTQLSVL.

The chain links TRBV30 to TRBJ1-2, with no clear D. Germline CDR1 is GTSNPN and CDR2 is SVGIG (reference sequence). The CDR3 is made up of 14 amino acids. Trimming stripped 0 bases from V and 7 bases from J, with 15 bases between. CDR3 loop: CAWSVEAGWGGYTF. CDR3 sequence (DNA): TGTGCCTGGAGTGTAGAGGCGGGGTGGGGTGGCTACACCTTC.

This clone was detected once. The V call is TRBV6-6, the J call TRBJ2-3; no clear D. In germline, CDR1 is MNHNY, CDR2 SVGAGI (reference sequence). The CDR3 extends over 13 amino acids. Deletions cut 5 bases from V and 5 bases from J, with 11 bases between. CDR3 residues: CASSNGARDTQYF. The CDR3 DNA reads as TGTGCCAGCAGTAACGGAGCCCGAGATACGCAGTATTTT.

The CDR3: CASSFMVAEGEQYF. CDR3 sequence (DNA): TGTGCCAGCAGCTTTATGGTAGCGGAAGGCGAGCAGTACTTC. The chain uses TRBV11-2 and TRBJ2-7; TRBD2 might be the D (6 bases). CDR1 and CDR2 from the germline V gene are SGHAT and FQNNGV. The CDR3 runs to 14 residues. V dropped 3 bases and J dropped 6 bases, with 15 bases sitting between them.

The rearrangement uses TRBV11-2 and TRBJ2-7; TRBD2 might be the D (6 bases). Germline V lookup: CDR1 SGHAT, CDR2 FQNNGV. CDR3 size: 14 residues. V lost 5 bases, J lost 2 bases, and 13 bases lay in between. The CDR3 DNA reads as TGTGCCAGCAGCCTCTTATTAGCGGCCTACGAGCAGTACTTC. It yields the protein CASSLLLAAYEQYF.